These T cell receptor beta chains were read from a single sample in a study of cytomegalovirus exposure and HLA in healthy donors. Sequencing was performed with immunoSEQ multiplex PCR; in TCRdb, only in-frame clones are kept and a portion is missing. The sample lists 150,000 to 200,000 clones, about 77% occurring once. The sample taken for sequencing was PBMCs. Every receptor here comes from a man between 60 and 70 years old in good health and CMV-seronegative. The CDR3 runs from the conserved cysteine through the conserved F or W. A D gene is named only where the DNA matches it firmly. The listing skips clone size in some rows; elsewhere it reads once, few, many or a size class.

>NA|NA|TRBJ2-1|TRBV18
TGTGCCAGCTCCCGCCGGGACTTCGCCTACAATGAGCAGTTCTTC
CASSRRDFAYNEQFF
>NA|NA|TRBJ1-2|TRBV19
TGTGCCAGTAGTTCCCTAGTTTGGAACTATGGCTACACCTTC
CASSSLVWNYGYTF
>few|TRBD1|TRBJ2-7|TRBV6-6
TGTGCCAGCAGCCACCCAGACAGGGGGCTCTGCGAGCAGTACTTC
CASSHPDRGLCEQYF
>NA|NA|TRBJ1-5|TRBV4-2
TGTGCCAGCAGCCAAGATGGGAGGGGGGGAAATCAGCCCCAGAATTTT
CASSQDGRGGNQPQNF
>NA|NA|TRBJ1-1|TRBV29-1
TGCAGCGTTGAAAAGGGAGGGACTGAAGCTTTCTTT
CSVEKGGTEAFF
>NA|TRBD1|TRBJ1-4|TRBV10-3
TGTGCCATCAGTGCAGGGGGAGGTGAAAAACTGTTTTTT
CAISAGGGEKLFF
>few|NA|TRBJ1-4|TRBV6-1
TGTGCCAGCAAAGGGAGTGGAACTGAAAAACTGTTTTTT
CASKGSGTEKLFF
>once|NA|TRBJ2-7|TRBV15
TGTGCCACCAGCAGAGACTCCGGGGAGCAGTACTTC
CATSRDSGEQYF
>NA|TRBD1|TRBJ2-7|TRBV6-1
TGTGCCAGCAGTGAAGTTGGGACAGGTGGCTACGAGCAGTACTTC
CASSEVGTGGYEQYF
>few|TRBD2|TRBJ2-7|TRBV6-6
TGTGCCAGCAGTAGACTAGCGGGAACCTACGAGCAGTACTTC
CASSRLAGTYEQYF
>NA|NA|TRBJ1-5|TRBV19
TGTGCCAGTAGTATAGCGCCAGGGTATCAGCCCCAGCATTTT
CASSIAPGYQPQHF
>NA|NA|TRBJ2-6|TRBV7-3
TGTGCCAGCTCTAGGGACACCGGCTCTGGGGCCAACGTCCTGACTTTC
CASSRDTGSGANVLTF
>few|TRBD2|TRBJ2-3|TRBV6-6
TGTGCCAGCAGAAGGCGGACTAGCGGGGACACAGATACGCAGTATTTT
CASRRRTSGDTDTQYF
>NA|NA|TRBJ1-2|TRBV19
TGTGCCAGTAGTCCGCGGACAGATATAAACTATGGCTACACCTTC
CASSPRTDINYGYTF
>NA|TRBD1|TRBJ2-7|TRBV15
TGTGCCACCAGCAGAGCGGGCAGGGGGCTATACGAGCAGTACTTC
CATSRAGRGLYEQYF
>few|TRBD2|TRBJ2-7|TRBV4-2
TGTGCCAGCAGCCACCTTGGACTAGCGGGAGACTTAGTCTCCTACGAGCAGTACTTC
CASSHLGLAGDLVSYEQYF
>NA|TRBD1|TRBJ2-3|TRBV7-9
TGTGCCAGCAGCCGCGACAGGGGGGCCGCCCCTAGCACAGATACGCAGTATTTT
CASSRDRGAAPSTDTQYF
>NA|TRBD2|TRBJ2-2|TRBV7-2
TGTGCCAGCAGCCTAGCGGGAGCATCCGGGGAGCTGTTTTTT
CASSLAGASGELFF